This TCR beta chain derives from a study of blood T cell repertoires in COVID-19. Clones were read by immunoSEQ multiplex PCR, and TCRdb kept only the in-frame ones, dropping some. Altogether roughly 32,000 clones are present, less than 95% being singletons, with the ten largest covering under 25%. V shed 3 bases, J shed 7 bases, and the junction held 9 bases outside the gene matches. Germline V gene lookup returns CDR1 MNHNS and CDR2 SASEGT. CDR3 length equals 15 residues. The source is an elderly man with acute or convalescent COVID-19. Specimen: peripheral blood. The chain joins TRBV6-1 to TRBJ2-7; the match to TRBD1 covers 10 bases. The CDR3 region is CASSDLRGQGGEQYF. As DNA, the CDR3 is TGTGCCAGCAGTGATCTACGCGGACAGGGGGGAGAGCAGTACTTC.